This is a list of T cell receptor beta chains from one sample in a study of PD-L1 blockade in urothelial cancer. Clones were sequenced by immunoSEQ multiplex PCR, and TCRdb holds only the in-frame ones, with some missing. The profile shows about 28,000 clones, roughly 80% of them singletons. Sequenced here: PBMCs, sampled around atezolizumab (anti-PD-L1) treatment. Every receptor here comes from a man in his fifties or sixties with urothelial cancer. Both conserved end residues are part of each CDR3. The D gene is left open where the match is weak. Only part of the rows carry a size: once, few, many, or a class if the clone is expanded.

d_call	j_call	clone_size	v_call	cdr3_aa	cdr3_nt
TRBD1	TRBJ2-3	.	TRBV27	CASRARGGDRGYGDTQYF	TGTGCCAGCAGGGCGAGAGGGGGGGACAGGGGATATGGAGATACGCAGTATTTT
TRBD2	TRBJ2-1	.	TRBV19	CASRGTTLSYNEQFF	TGTGCCAGTAGAGGGACTACCCTCTCCTACAATGAGCAGTTCTTC
.	TRBJ1-6	.	TRBV5-1	CASMAEAYNSPLHF	TGCGCCAGCATGGCAGAGGCTTATAATTCACCCCTCCACTTT
.	TRBJ2-7	.	TRBV5-1	CASRDSSYEQYF	TGCGCCAGCAGAGACAGCTCCTACGAGCAGTACTTC
.	TRBJ1-1	.	TRBV5-4	CASSLDRANTEAFF	TGTGCCAGCAGCTTGGACAGGGCGAACACTGAAGCTTTCTTT
.	TRBJ1-6	once	TRBV5-1	CASSLETGVRNSPLHF	TGCGCCAGCAGCTTGGAAACCGGGGTCCGTAATTCACCCCTCCACTTT
.	TRBJ1-1	few	TRBV13	CASSPRRGGYAFF	TGTGCCAGCAGCCCCAGACGGGGGGGATATGCTTTCTTT
TRBD1	TRBJ1-5	once	TRBV19	CASSRQGGNQPQHF	TGTGCCAGTAGTAGACAGGGTGGCAATCAGCCCCAGCATTTT
TRBD2	TRBJ2-5	.	TRBV25-1	CASRRTSGFQETQYF	TGTGCCAGCAGACGGACTAGCGGATTCCAAGAGACCCAGTACTTC
TRBD1	TRBJ1-5	.	TRBV7-8	CASSLGDSYSNQPQHF	TGTGCCAGCAGCTTAGGGGACAGTTATAGCAATCAGCCCCAGCATTTT
.	TRBJ1-3	.	TRBV15	CATSSWTAIGNTIYF	TGTGCCACCAGCAGTTGGACAGCTATAGGAAACACCATATATTTT
.	TRBJ2-2	.	TRBV18	CASSPSNTGELFF	TGTGCCAGCTCACCCTCGAACACCGGGGAGCTGTTTTTT
TRBD2	TRBJ2-7	.	TRBV6-1	CASSDALAGGPHEQYF	TGTGCCAGCAGTGACGCCCTAGCGGGAGGGCCACACGAGCAGTACTTC
.	TRBJ2-3	.	TRBV5-1	CASSLAARNPTDTQYF	TGCGCCAGCAGCTTGGCCGCGCGTAACCCCACAGATACGCAGTATTTT
.	TRBJ2-3	.	TRBV28	CASSTRAGTDTQYF	TGTGCCAGCAGTACCAGGGCGGGAACAGATACGCAGTATTTT
TRBD1	TRBJ1-5	.	TRBV6-1	CASTQGAIGNQPQHF	TGTGCCAGCACACAGGGGGCTATAGGCAATCAGCCCCAGCATTTT
.	TRBJ2-3	.	TRBV6-5	CASKVRRGFTDTQYF	TGTGCCAGCAAGGTTCGCCGAGGATTCACAGATACGCAGTATTTT
.	TRBJ2-5	.	TRBV5-5	CASSLSTGQETQYF	TGTGCCAGCAGCCTAAGTACGGGGCAAGAGACCCAGTACTTC
TRBD2	TRBJ2-3	once	TRBV9	CASSPSGGSTDTQYF	TGTGCCAGCAGCCCCAGCGGGGGGAGCACAGATACGCAGTATTTT
.	TRBJ1-3	.	TRBV10-3	CAISESTRGAPDF	TGTGCCATCAGTGAGTCGACGCGGGGGGCACCGGATTTT
TRBD2	TRBJ2-7	few	TRBV6-5	CASSFGLAYEQYF	TGTGCCAGCAGTTTCGGACTAGCTTACGAGCAGTACTTC
.	TRBJ1-6	few	TRBV14	CASSIAWGGRGISSPLHF	TGTGCCAGCAGCATCGCCTGGGGGGGACGCGGGATTAGTTCACCCCTCCACTTT
TRBD2	TRBJ2-1	.	TRBV5-1	CASSKRGGLNEQFF	TGCGCCAGCAGCAAGCGGGGGGGCCTCAATGAGCAGTTCTTC
TRBD1	TRBJ1-1	.	TRBV20-1	CSEGAYTEAFF	TGCAGTGAGGGGGCCTACACTGAAGCTTTCTTT
.	TRBJ1-2	.	TRBV13	CASSLGVRAYGYTF	TGTGCCAGCAGCTTAGGAGTCAGGGCATATGGCTACACCTTC
.	TRBJ1-4	.	TRBV5-1	CASSEPTGNEKLFF	TGCGCCAGCAGCGAACCGACGGGTAATGAAAAACTGTTTTTT
TRBD1	TRBJ1-6	.	TRBV19	CASSDTTGMSSPLHF	TGTGCCAGTAGTGACACGACAGGGATGTCTTCACCCCTCCACTTT
TRBD1	TRBJ1-5	few	TRBV16	CASSDRGGNQPQHF	TGTGCCAGCAGCGACAGGGGCGGCAATCAGCCCCAGCATTTT
.	TRBJ1-1	.	TRBV25-1	CASIDRVNTEAFF	TGTGCCAGCATCGACAGAGTGAACACTGAAGCTTTCTTT
TRBD1	TRBJ1-6	.	TRBV27	CASSLGWGTANSPLHF	TGTGCCAGCAGTTTGGGGTGGGGGACAGCAAATTCACCCCTCCACTTT
.	TRBJ1-2	once	TRBV14	CASSLGQSYGYTF	TGTGCCAGCAGCCTAGGACAGAGCTATGGCTACACCTTC
.	TRBJ1-4	.	TRBV6-5	CASSWGGTNEKLFF	TGTGCCAGCAGTTGGGGGGGGACTAATGAAAAACTGTTTTTT
.	TRBJ2-3	.	TRBV18	CASSPLMVAGTDTQYF	TGTGCCAGCTCACCCCTGATGGTAGCGGGCACAGATACGCAGTATTTT
.	TRBJ1-5	few	TRBV19	CASSMAARRPQHF	TGTGCCAGTAGTATGGCGGCTCGGCGGCCCCAGCATTTT
.	TRBJ1-1	.	TRBV7-9	CASSQGGVRNEAFF	TGTGCCAGCAGCCAAGGCGGGGTTAGGAATGAAGCTTTCTTT
TRBD1	TRBJ1-2	.	TRBV29-1	CSVAQGAGGYTF	TGCAGCGTGGCACAGGGGGCTGGAGGCTACACCTTC
TRBD2	TRBJ2-1	few	TRBV2	CASKRRRGNEQFF	TGTGCCAGCAAGCGGAGGCGGGGGAATGAGCAGTTCTTC
.	TRBJ2-5	once	TRBV7-2	CASSQGRGETQYF	TGTGCCAGCAGCCAAGGGAGGGGGGAGACCCAGTACTTC
TRBD1	TRBJ1-2	.	TRBV6-4	CASSAGTGTGYTF	TGTGCCAGCAGTGCCGGGACAGGTACTGGCTACACCTTC
.	TRBJ1-1	once	TRBV7-3	CASSLPGGTEAFF	TGTGCCAGCAGTTTGCCTGGGGGGACTGAAGCTTTCTTT
.	TRBJ2-1	.	TRBV29-1	CSVPFETSSYNEQFF	TGCAGCGTCCCCTTCGAAACTAGCTCCTACAATGAGCAGTTCTTC
TRBD2	TRBJ2-1	.	TRBV9	CASSGRLASSYNEQFF	TGTGCCAGCAGCGGTAGACTAGCGAGCTCCTACAATGAGCAGTTCTTC
TRBD1	TRBJ2-5	once	TRBV5-1	CASNPGQGRSAQETQYF	TGCGCCAGCAACCCGGGACAGGGTCGATCGGCGCAAGAGACCCAGTACTTC
.	TRBJ1-2	.	TRBV6-6	CASSYETAGNGYTF	TGTGCCAGCAGTTACGAGACAGCCGGCAATGGCTACACCTTC
.	TRBJ1-2	.	TRBV5-8	CASSLGSTDYGYTF	TGTGCCAGCAGCTTGGGGAGCACCGACTATGGCTACACCTTC
.	TRBJ1-1	.	TRBV5-8	CASSLILSNTEAFF	TGTGCCAGCAGCTTGATCCTCTCGAACACTGAAGCTTTCTTT
TRBD1	TRBJ1-2	.	TRBV5-1	CASSATGGAGYGYTF	TGCGCCAGCAGCGCGACAGGGGGCGCGGGCTATGGCTACACCTTC
TRBD1	TRBJ1-2	once	TRBV6-1	CASSDGQGRWGYTF	TGTGCCAGCAGTGACGGACAGGGTCGATGGGGCTACACCTTC
TRBD2	TRBJ2-3	.	TRBV2	CASSVTSGGVPGTDTQYF	TGTGCCAGCAGTGTCACTAGCGGGGGGGTCCCGGGCACAGATACGCAGTATTTT
.	TRBJ1-5	few	TRBV4-1	CASSQDRTVNQPQHF	TGCGCCAGCAGCCAAGACCGGACAGTCAATCAGCCCCAGCATTTT
.	TRBJ1-2	few	TRBV10-1	CASSESKRSYGYTF	TGCGCCAGCAGTGAGTCGAAACGGTCCTATGGCTACACCTTC
TRBD2	TRBJ2-1	.	TRBV27	CASSPPLRGINEQFF	TGTGCCAGCAGTCCCCCCCTGCGGGGGATAAATGAGCAGTTCTTC
.	TRBJ1-2	once	TRBV10-3	CAISDRDVRGTF	TGTGCCATCAGTGACCGGGACGTCAGGGGCACCTTC
TRBD1	TRBJ1-2	.	TRBV7-9	CASSLAGTQTGTGSGYTF	TGTGCCAGCAGCTTAGCGGGGACCCAGACAGGGACCGGATCTGGCTACACCTTC
TRBD1	TRBJ1-2	.	TRBV28	CASRLSMGQGWNGYTF	TGTGCCAGCAGGCTCTCTATGGGACAGGGTTGGAATGGCTACACCTTC